By share, the clone carrying this T cell receptor (beta chain) ranks as medium-sized. Its antigen remains unknown. The memory fraction was CD4+CD45RO+CD25- cells. Germline assignment: CDR1 LGHNT and CDR2 FRNRAP. The CDR3 length is 15 residues. Trimming shortened V by 0 bases and J by 2 bases, and 11 bases separated the two germline ends. Semi-nested PCR with Nested Universal Primer A followed constant-region reverse priming of full-length variable regions. Via MiXCR, TCRdb re-called the 5' RACE reads, giving one row per CDR3 protein. The repertoire has roughly 5,700 distinct CDR3 sequences, approximately 40% of them found once; the top ten carry about 53%. Notes on the study in general: In terms of TCR gene usage, tumor memory CD4+ T cells clustered together with blood and lymph node memory CD4+ cells, as well as with lymph node naive CD4+ cells. Tumor-infiltrating Treg TCR alpha and beta sequences overlapped most with tumor naive CD4+ T cells, then blood naive.

The chain employs TRBV12-5 and TRBJ2-7; tentatively, D is TRBD2 (6 bases). Sequenced input: memory CD4+ T cells sorted from blood. Subset in this sample: memory CD4+ T cells, CD4+CD45RO+CD25-. The TCR comes from a female donor with breast cancer. DNA of the CDR3: TGTGCTAGTGGTTTGGTACTCGGGACTGCCTACGAGCAGTACTTC. Translation gives CASGLVLGTAYEQYF.